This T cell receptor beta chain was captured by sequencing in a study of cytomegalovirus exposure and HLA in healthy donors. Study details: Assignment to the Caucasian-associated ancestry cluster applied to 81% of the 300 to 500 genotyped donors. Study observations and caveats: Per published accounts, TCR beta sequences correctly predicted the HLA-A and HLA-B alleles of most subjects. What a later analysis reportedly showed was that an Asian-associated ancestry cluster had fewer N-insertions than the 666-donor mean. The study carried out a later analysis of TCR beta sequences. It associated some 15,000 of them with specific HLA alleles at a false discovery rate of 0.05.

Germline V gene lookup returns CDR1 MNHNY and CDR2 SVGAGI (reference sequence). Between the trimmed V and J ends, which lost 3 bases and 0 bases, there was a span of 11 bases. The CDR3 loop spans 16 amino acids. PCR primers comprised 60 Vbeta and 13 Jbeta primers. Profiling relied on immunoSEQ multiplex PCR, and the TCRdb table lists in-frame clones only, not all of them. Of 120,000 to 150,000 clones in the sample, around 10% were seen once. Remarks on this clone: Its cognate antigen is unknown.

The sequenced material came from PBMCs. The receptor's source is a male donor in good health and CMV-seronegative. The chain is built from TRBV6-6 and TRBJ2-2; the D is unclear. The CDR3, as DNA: TGTGCCAGCAGTTATCGGTCGGGTTCGAACACCGGGGAGCTGTTTTTT. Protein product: CASSYRSGSNTGELFF.